This passage covers 9 T cell receptor beta chains from one sample sequenced in a study of beta chain features in type 1 diabetes. Which antigens these TCRs recognize remains unknown. Regarding the study as a whole: Shorter TCRB CDR3s, moderately but significantly so, marked every one of the four CD4+ subsets in Type 1 diabetes patients.

The study reverse transcribed the entire isolated RNA, so it sequenced expressed TCRB transcripts. Using immunoSEQ multiplex PCR, the repertoire was profiled, and TCRdb retains in-frame clones only, with some absent. The sample consists of under 300,000 clones, about 24% of them appearing once. The sample comprised naive CD4+ T cells from blood. These TCRs come from a woman in her thirties with type 1 diabetes.

This chain uses TRBV25-1 with TRBJ1-3; D is unclear. V dropped 2 bases and J dropped 0 bases, with 5 bases sitting between them. The CDR3 covers 14 residues. Germline V gene sequence: CDR1 MGHDK, CDR2 SYGVNS. CDR3 nucleotides: TGTGCCAGCAGTGAAGCGAGCTCTGGAAACACCATATATTTT. Translation gives CASSEASSGNTIYF.

In this sample, this clone turned up a few times. The genes are TRBV27 and TRBJ2-2; D not certain. Germline lookup yields CDR1 MNHEY and CDR2 SMNVEV (reference sequence). Trimming left V 6 bases short and J 1 base short, with 15 bases between. CDR3 length equals 16 residues. The CDR3 spells CASSPIVEKNTGELFF. The DNA of the CDR3 is TGTGCCAGCAGCCCCATTGTGGAGAAGAACACCGGGGAGCTGTTTTTT.

This clone occurred a few times. The chain recombines TRBV7-3 with TRBJ2-3, with 8 nucleotides matching TRBD1. The germline V gene encodes CDR1 SGHTA and CDR2 FQGTGA. Trimming cost V 2 bases and J 6 bases; bases outside gene matches: 4. The CDR3 has 14 amino acids. The DNA of the CDR3 is TGTGCCAGCAGCTTAGGACAGGGCCAGGATACGCAGTATTTT. It specifies CASSLGQGQDTQYF.

This rearrangement joins TRBV4-1 to TRBJ2-7; 11 bases are shared with TRBD2. V trimming: 4 bases; J trimming: 2 bases; junction bases outside the gene matches: 1. The CDR3 runs to 14 residues. Germline CDR1 MGHRA, CDR2 YSYEKL. The CDR3 region has the DNA TGCGCCAGCAGCCGACTAGCGGGACCCTACGAGCAGTACTTC. Translated, it gives CASSRLAGPYEQYF.

The chain is built from TRBV5-1 and TRBJ2-7; weak D call: TRBD1 (6 bases). Trimming cost V 0 bases and J 6 bases, with 13 bases left between them. The germline CDR1 and CDR2 sequences are SGHRS and YFSETQ. The CDR3 spans 14 residues. CDR3 loop: CASSLEQGGFEQYF. CDR3 bases: TGCGCCAGCAGCTTGGAACAGGGCGGTTTCGAGCAGTACTTC.

This clone was seen only a few times. The rearrangement uses TRBV19 and TRBJ1-1, with D unresolved. Germline loops: CDR1 LNHDA, CDR2 SQIVND (reference sequence). Trimming took off 5 bases at V and 1 base at J, with 8 bases between the two ends. The CDR3 loop spans 13 amino acids. The CDR3 reads CASSWRENTEAFF. CDR3 coding DNA: TGTGCCAGTAGTTGGAGGGAGAACACTGAAGCTTTCTTT.

CDR3 coding DNA: TGTGCCAGCAGTTCCGGGACAGCTTACTACGAGCAGTACTTC. Encoded protein: CASSSGTAYYEQYF. This chain joins TRBV28 and TRBJ2-7; TRBD1 aligns across 7 bases. Germline V CDR1 and CDR2: MDHEN, SYDVKM. Trimming removed 4 bases from V and 3 bases from J; junction bases left unmatched: 6. This CDR3 spans 14 amino acids.

This clone has just a few counts. J is TRBJ2-7 and V is TRBV6-6; tentative D call: TRBD1 (5 bases). The CDR3 loop spans 12 amino acids. With 6 bases removed from V and 5 bases from J, the gap between germline ends came to 11 bases. The germline gives CDR1 MNHNY, CDR2 SVGAGI (reference sequence). The CDR3 nucleotides read TGTGCCAGCAGCAAGACAGTCAACGAGCAGTACTTC. It is translated as CASSKTVNEQYF.

This clone was observed a few times. The V and J genes are TRBV14 and TRBJ2-7; the D is unclear. Germline values: CDR1 SGHDN, CDR2 FVKESK. This CDR3 has 13 residues. V was trimmed by 2 bases and J by 1 base, leaving 6 bases between them. The CDR3 nucleotides read TGTGCCAGCAGCCAAACCACTTCCTACGAGCAGTACTTC. This gives the protein CASSQTTSYEQYF.